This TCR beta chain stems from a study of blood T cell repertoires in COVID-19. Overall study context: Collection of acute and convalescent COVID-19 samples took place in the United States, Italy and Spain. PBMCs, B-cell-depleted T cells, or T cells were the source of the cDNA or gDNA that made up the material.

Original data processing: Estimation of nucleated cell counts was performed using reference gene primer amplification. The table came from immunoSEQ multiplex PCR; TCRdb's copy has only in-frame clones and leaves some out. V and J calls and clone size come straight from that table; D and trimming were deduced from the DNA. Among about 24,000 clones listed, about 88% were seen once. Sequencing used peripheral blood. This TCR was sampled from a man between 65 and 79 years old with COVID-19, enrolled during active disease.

The CDR3 spells CASRYETSGPGRYEQYF. CDR3 sequence (DNA): TGTGCCAGCAGATATGAGACTAGCGGCCCCGGTCGGTACGAGCAGTACTTC. V usage is TRBV27 and J usage is TRBJ2-7, with 9 nucleotides matching TRBD2. The V and J ends lost 6 bases and 4 bases, in that order; junction bases with no gene match: 16. CDR1 is MNHEY, CDR2 SMNVEV, per germline (reference sequence). This CDR3 is 17 amino acids long.